Shown below are 19 T cell receptor beta chains from a single sample sequenced in a study of long-term antiretroviral therapy in people with HIV. Assay version v3.0 of immunoSEQ was used, and it was run at survey level. Method: immunoSEQ multiplex PCR; TCRdb's copy keeps in-frame clones and lacks some. Altogether about 16,000 clones are present, around 88% being singletons, with the ten largest covering approximately 15%. Sequenced material: unsorted PBMCs, taken approximately 2.3 years before starting antiretroviral therapy. The receptors originated from a woman between 25 and 40 years old with HIV.

This chain connects TRBV18 to TRBJ1-1; D remains unclear. The germline V gene has CDR1 KGHSH and CDR2 LQKENI. Trimming took off 6 bases at V and 1 base at J, with 15 bases between the two ends. There are 15 residues in the CDR3. CDR3 in amino acids: CASSPEGRSNTEAFF. In nucleotides, the CDR3 is TGTGCCAGCTCCCCAGAGGGTAGGTCGAACACTGAAGCTTTCTTT.

The V call is TRBV7-9, the J call TRBJ2-7; D ambiguous. The CDR3 covers 12 residues. Germline CDR1 and CDR2: SEHNR and FQNEAQ (reference sequence). V dropped 1 base and J dropped 2 bases, with 3 bases sitting between them. The CDR3 loop reads CASSLVAYEQYF. The CDR3 DNA follows: TGTGCCAGCAGCTTAGTGGCCTACGAGCAGTACTTC. Drawing the rest from reference TRBV7-9 and TRBJ2-7, the complete variable domain is DTGVSQNPRHKITKRGQNVTFRCDPISEHNRLYWYRQTLGQGPEFLTYFQNEAQLEKSRLLSDRFSAERPKGSFSTLEIQRTEQGDSAMYLCASSLVAYEQYFGPGTRLTVT.

The chain links TRBV18 to TRBJ1-3, with D tentatively TRBD1 (6 bases). The V gene's germline CDR1 is KGHSH and CDR2 LQKENI. The CDR3 extends over 15 amino acids. V dropped 6 bases and J dropped 0 bases, with 12 bases sitting between them. CDR3 nucleotide sequence: TGTGCCAGCTCGCGGGGGGCCCCCTCTGGAAACACCATATATTTT. The encoded protein is CASSRGAPSGNTIYF.

DNA for the CDR3: TGTGCCAGCAGTTTATCAACCGGGGAGCTGTTTTTT. Its translation is CASSLSTGELFF. V and J are TRBV28 and TRBJ2-2; unclear D gene. Germline lookup yields CDR1 MDHEN and CDR2 SYDVKM. The V end lost 1 base, the J end lost 5 bases, and 2 bases lay between the germline ends. The CDR3 is 12 amino acids. The variable domain in full, completed from reference TRBV28 and TRBJ2-2, reads DVKVTQSSRYLVKRTGEKVFLECVQDMDHENMFWYRQDPGLGLRLIYFSYDVKMKEKGDIPEGYSVSREKKERFSLILESASTNQTSMYLCASSLSTGELFFGEGSRLTVL.

The V and J genes are TRBV6-6 and TRBJ2-7; 9 bases match TRBD1. The V gene end was trimmed by 4 bases and the J gene end by 4 bases; junction bases not matched to a gene: 5. CDR3 length: 14 residues. Germline values: CDR1 MNHNY, CDR2 SVGAGI (reference sequence). The CDR3 DNA reads TGTGCCAGCAGTTCCCCGGGACAGGGTTACGAGCAGTACTTC. Its translation is CASSSPGQGYEQYF.

This chain uses TRBV6-5 with TRBJ1-2; the D is unclear. The ends were cut back, 10 bases at V and 5 bases at J, with 20 bases in the middle. CDR3 length: 14 amino acids. Germline values: CDR1 MNHEY, CDR2 SVGAGI. CDR3 loop: CATRGRTQGYGYTF. CDR3 DNA: TGTGCCACCAGAGGACGGACCCAAGGGTATGGCTACACCTTC.

This chain joins TRBV19 and TRBJ1-2; D remains unclear. Trimming stripped 3 bases from V and 5 bases from J, with 16 bases between. This CDR3 is 15 amino acids long. Germline values: CDR1 LNHDA, CDR2 SQIVND (reference sequence). In nucleotides, the CDR3 is TGTGCCAGTAGTATGCGATTCGGGAGCGCTTATGGCTACACCTTC. Its protein is CASSMRFGSAYGYTF.

This clone was observed a few times. The chain combines TRBV19 with TRBJ1-2; D is ambiguous. Trimming pared 3 bases from V and 1 base from J, leaving 9 bases between. Per the germline V gene, CDR1 is LNHDA and CDR2 is SQIVND (reference sequence). The CDR3 covers 14 residues. CDR3 sequence reads: CASSIGGFNYGYTF. DNA of the CDR3: TGTGCCAGTAGTATCGGCGGGTTTAACTATGGCTACACCTTC.

The gene calls are TRBV19 and TRBJ2-7; weak D call: TRBD1 (6 bases). The ends were cut back, 1 base at V and 1 base at J, with 11 bases in the middle. CDR3 length: 15 residues. CDR1 is LNHDA and CDR2 is SQIVND in the germline V gene (reference sequence). The DNA of the CDR3 is TGTGCCAGTAGTATAGGCACAGGGCAATCCTACGAGCAGTACTTC. This codes for CASSIGTGQSYEQYF. The variable domain in full, completed from reference TRBV19 and TRBJ2-7, reads DGGITQSPKYLFRKEGQNVTLSCEQNLNHDAMYWYRQDPGQGLRLIYYSQIVNDFQKGDIAEGYSVSREKKESFPLTVTSAQKNPTAFYLCASSIGTGQSYEQYFGPGTRLTVT.

This clone was picked up a small number of times. J is TRBJ2-7 and V is TRBV14, with D uncertain. In germline, CDR1 is SGHDN, CDR2 FVKESK. V lost 6 bases, J lost 3 bases, and 12 bases lay in between. The CDR3 sequence is 13 residues long. The DNA for the CDR3 is TGTGCCAGCAGTCGCTTGGCGGACTACGAGCAGTACTTC. It translates to CASSRLADYEQYF.

The V and J genes are TRBV6-6 and TRBJ2-5, with D tentatively TRBD2 (6 bases). Germline CDR1 MNHNY, CDR2 SVGAGI (reference sequence). V was shortened by 4 bases and J by 5 bases, with 17 bases between the two germline ends. The length of the CDR3 is 15 residues. The CDR3 nucleotides read TGTGCCAGCAGTTCTGGGGGGAATACGGCGGAGACCCAGTACTTC. Translating it yields CASSSGGNTAETQYF.

The genes are TRBV21-1 and TRBJ1-2. TRBV21-1 is noted as a pseudogene. The CDR3 spans 15 residues. CDR3 region: CASSKAVRKSCGYTF. The CDR3 nucleotides are TGTGCCAGCAGCAAAGCCGTAAGGAAGTCATGCGGCTACACCTTC.

The chain combines TRBV30 with TRBJ1-6; 7 bases are shared with TRBD1. The V and J ends lost 4 bases and 6 bases, in that order; junction bases with no gene match: 3. CDR1 is GTSNPN, CDR2 SVGIG, per germline (reference sequence). The CDR3 runs 13 residues. CDR3 region: CAWTGQFNSPLHF. The CDR3 coding sequence is TGTGCCTGGACGGGACAGTTTAATTCACCCCTCCACTTT.

In this sample, this clone turned up once. V and J are TRBV7-9 and TRBJ1-4; 9 bases align to TRBD1. V lost 1 base, J lost 2 bases, and 5 bases stayed unmatched. The CDR3 sequence is 17 residues long. Germline CDR1 reads SEHNR; CDR2 reads FQNEAQ (reference sequence). The CDR3 DNA follows: TGTGCCAGCAGCTTAGGTTCGGACAGGGGTACTAATGAAAAACTGTTTTTT. Translated, it gives CASSLGSDRGTNEKLFF.

This clone was observed once. The chain carries TRBV7-9 and TRBJ1-4, with D perhaps TRBD1 (6 bases). V dropped 5 bases and J dropped 6 bases, with 16 bases sitting between them. Looked up from germline, CDR1 is SEHNR and CDR2 is FQNEAQ (reference sequence). The CDR3 sequence is 15 residues long. The CDR3 bases are TGTGCCAGCAGCGGCCCGGGGGCCCGCGATGAAAAACTGTTTTTT. Translating it yields CASSGPGARDEKLFF.

The chain is built from TRBV27 and TRBJ1-1; unclear D gene. V lost 6 bases, J lost 0 bases, and 11 bases lay in between. Per germline, CDR1 MNHEY and CDR2 SMNVEV (reference sequence). This CDR3 is 14 amino acids long. This CDR3 is CASSPYTMNTEAFF. The CDR3, as DNA: TGTGCCAGCAGCCCTTATACGATGAACACTGAAGCTTTCTTT.

In DNA form, the CDR3 reads TGTGCCAGCAGCCTGGGGGGGTTCGATGGCTACACCTTC. It specifies CASSLGGFDGYTF. The J gene is TRBJ1-2, the V gene TRBV14; D might be TRBD1 (5 bases). Trimming took 4 bases from V and 6 from J, leaving 12 bases between them. This CDR3 comprises 13 residues. Looked up from germline, CDR1 is SGHDN and CDR2 is FVKESK.

This clone was observed a few times. The chain carries TRBV5-4 and TRBJ1-2, with D tentatively TRBD1 (5 bases). From germline, CDR1 is SGHNT and CDR2 YYREEE (reference sequence). The CDR3 loop spans 14 amino acids. V lost 2 bases and J 12 bases, leaving 20 bases between the germline ends. The CDR3: CASSLDGGSRVDTF. As DNA, the CDR3 is TGTGCCAGCAGCTTAGACGGGGGGTCGCGGGTCGACACCTTC.

This clone is categorized as large. The genes are TRBV6-5 and TRBJ1-1; D is ambiguous. Trimming shortened V by 0 bases and J by 4 bases, and 15 bases separated the two germline ends. Per germline, CDR1 MNHEY and CDR2 SVGAGI. The CDR3 is 16 residues long. CDR3 in amino acids: CASSYSSRYATTEAFF. The CDR3, as DNA: TGTGCCAGCAGTTACTCGAGCAGGTATGCCACCACTGAAGCTTTCTTT.